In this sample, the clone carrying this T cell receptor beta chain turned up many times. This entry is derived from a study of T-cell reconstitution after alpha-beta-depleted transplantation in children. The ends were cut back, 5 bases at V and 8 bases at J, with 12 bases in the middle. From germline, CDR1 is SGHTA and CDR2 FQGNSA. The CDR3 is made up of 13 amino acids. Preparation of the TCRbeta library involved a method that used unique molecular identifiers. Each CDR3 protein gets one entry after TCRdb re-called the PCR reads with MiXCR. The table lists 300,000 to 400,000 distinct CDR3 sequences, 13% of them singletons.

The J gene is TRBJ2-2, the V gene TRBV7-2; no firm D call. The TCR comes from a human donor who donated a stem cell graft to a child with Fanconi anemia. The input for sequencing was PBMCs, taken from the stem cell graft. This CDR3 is CASSPNLEGELFF. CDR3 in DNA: TGTGCCAGCAGCCCAAACCTAGAAGGGGAGCTGTTTTTT.